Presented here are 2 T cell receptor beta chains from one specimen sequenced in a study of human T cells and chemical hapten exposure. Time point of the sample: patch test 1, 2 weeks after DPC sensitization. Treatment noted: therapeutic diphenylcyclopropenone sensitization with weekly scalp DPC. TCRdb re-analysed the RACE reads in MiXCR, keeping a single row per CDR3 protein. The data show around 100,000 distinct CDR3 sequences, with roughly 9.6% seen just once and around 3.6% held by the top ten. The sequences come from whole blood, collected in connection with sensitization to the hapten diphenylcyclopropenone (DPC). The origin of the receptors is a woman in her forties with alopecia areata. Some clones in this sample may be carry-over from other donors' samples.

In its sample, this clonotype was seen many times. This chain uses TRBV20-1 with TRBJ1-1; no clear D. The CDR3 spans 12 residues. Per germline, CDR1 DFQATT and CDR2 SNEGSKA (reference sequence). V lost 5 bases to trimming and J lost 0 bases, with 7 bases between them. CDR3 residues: CSAWRMNTEAFF. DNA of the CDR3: TGCAGTGCTTGGCGGATGAACACTGAAGCTTTCTTT.

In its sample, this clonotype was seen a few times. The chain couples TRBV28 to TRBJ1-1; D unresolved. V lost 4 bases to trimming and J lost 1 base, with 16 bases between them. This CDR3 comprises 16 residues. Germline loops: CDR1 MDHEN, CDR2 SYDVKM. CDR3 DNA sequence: TGTGCCAGCAGTTCTCATGTACAGAACCGGAACACTGAAGCTTTCTTT. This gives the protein CASSSHVQNRNTEAFF.